Sequencing of this T cell receptor beta chain was carried out in a study of PD-1 blockade in classical Hodgkin lymphoma. General study results and limits: The authors excluded patients who started nivolumab under 1 year after ASCT. Reported baseline diversity: healthy donors highest, relapsed/refractory patients lowest. Newly diagnosed patients had diversity similar to the baseline diversity of complete responders.

A few counts support this clone. Its antigen remains unknown. Trimming left V 3 bases short and J 5 bases short, with 4 bases between. The CDR3 length is 12 residues. Germline assignment: CDR1 SEHNR and CDR2 FQNEAQ (reference sequence). Following autologous stem cell transplantation, relapse occurred in every patient, and exposure to brentuximab vedotin varied. The data were produced by immunoSEQ multiplex PCR, yet TCRdb's version contains in-frame clones alone and is incomplete. The sample records about 43,000 clones, roughly 70% being singletons. The TCR was taken from a human donor with classical Hodgkin lymphoma. This sample comprised peripheral blood mononuclear cells (PBMCs), obtained before the second cycle of nivolumab. V and J are TRBV7-9 and TRBJ1-4; D is ambiguous. The CDR3, as DNA: TGTGCCAGCAGCTTCAAAAATGAAAAACTGTTTTTT. Protein sequence: CASSFKNEKLFF.